What follows is one T cell receptor (beta chain) and its context. The table came from immunoSEQ multiplex PCR; TCRdb's copy has only in-frame clones and leaves some out. The repertoire includes 340,000 or so clones, 83% of them detected once, and 2.5% to 3% sits in the top ten. This entry is derived from a study of blood T cell repertoires in COVID-19. Sequenced: peripheral blood. This sequence was found in a man aged 30 to 45 with active or convalescent COVID-19.

The CDR3 protein is CASSYSFNSPLHF. CDR3 sequence (DNA): TGTGCCAGCAGTTACAGCTTCAATTCACCCCTCCACTTT. The rearrangement joins TRBV27 to TRBJ1-6; D ambiguous. This CDR3 has 13 amino acids. Between the trimmed V and J ends, which lost 4 bases and 7 bases, there was a span of 8 bases. Germline loops: CDR1 MNHEY, CDR2 SMNVEV (reference sequence).